These 15 T cell receptor beta chains were sequenced from one sample in a study of identical twins. TCRdb reanalysed the 5' RACE reads using MiXCR and keeps one entry per CDR3 protein. In the table there are 700,000 to 950,000 distinct CDR3 sequences, 9% to 15% of which are singletons. This same sample was also part of a study on yellow fever vaccine responses in identical twins.

Sequencing was carried out using PBMCs. These receptors came from a woman aged 18-30 years in good health.

This clonotype was seen a handful of times. The rearrangement links TRBV2 to TRBJ2-5; 10 bases map to TRBD2. Germline-derived CDR1 and CDR2 are SNHLY and FYNNEI. The CDR3 spans 14 residues. Trimming at V came to 7 bases and at J to 5 bases, leaving 7 bases not matched to a gene. The DNA for the CDR3 is TGTGCCAGCAAGGCCAGCGGGAGGGCCGAGACCCAGTACTTC. This sequence encodes CASKASGRAETQYF.

This clonotype has more than one count but fewer than ten. V usage is TRBV9 and J usage is TRBJ1-2; no firm D call. V gave up 0 bases and J gave up 7 bases, with 16 bases separating them. The germline V gene has CDR1 SGDLS and CDR2 YYNGEE. The CDR3 has 15 residues. CDR3 residues: CASSVVSNPLTGYTF. In DNA form, the CDR3 reads TGTGCCAGCAGCGTAGTCAGCAACCCCCTTACTGGCTACACCTTC.

This clonotype occurred a few times. This chain joins TRBV18 and TRBJ2-7; D uncertain. This CDR3 is 14 amino acids long. Trimming removed 2 bases from V and 2 bases from J, with 10 bases in between. Germline values: CDR1 KGHSH, CDR2 LQKENI. The CDR3 DNA reads as TGTGCCAGCTCACCAGCTGCAGGTGCCTACGAGCAGTACGTC. Translation gives CASSPAAGAYEQYV.

This clonotype occurred a few times. V usage is TRBV5-1 and J usage is TRBJ2-7; TRBD2 is a possible D gene (6 bases). Trimming left V 0 bases short and J 6 bases short, with 10 bases between. CDR1 SGHRS and CDR2 YFSETQ come from the germline V gene. This CDR3 has 13 amino acids. The DNA of the CDR3 is TGCGCCAGCAGCTTGGGACTAGATCGCGAGCAGTACTTC. Its protein product is CASSLGLDREQYF.

This sequence joins TRBV5-5 and TRBJ1-6; 7 bases align to TRBD1. J was trimmed by 9 bases and V by 5 bases; bases with no gene match: 17. The germline V gene has CDR1 SGHKS and CDR2 YYEKEE (reference sequence). This CDR3 is 17 amino acids long. CDR3 amino acids: CASRTMGPGGQGSPLHF. For the CDR3, the DNA is TGTGCCAGCAGGACCATGGGGCCAGGGGGGCAAGGTTCACCCCTCCACTTT.

This clonotype has more than one count but fewer than ten. The chain links TRBV6-4 to TRBJ1-1; 9 bases align to TRBD1. This CDR3 has 12 amino acids. J gave up 11 bases and V 6 bases, and 7 bases lay outside the gene matches. CDR1 is MRHNA, CDR2 SNTAGT, per germline. The chain's CDR3 is CASRGQGRRAFF. The CDR3 DNA sequence: TGTGCCAGCAGAGGACAGGGGAGGAGGGCTTTCTTT.

Written as DNA, the CDR3 is TGCGCCAGCAGTCGCGTGGGGTACAATGAGCAGTTCTTC. Translated: CASSRVGYNEQFF. The rearrangement joins TRBV5-1 to TRBJ2-1; D is uncertain. CDR1 SGHRS and CDR2 YFSETQ come from the germline V gene. Trimming cost V 5 bases and J 4 bases, with 10 bases left between them. The CDR3 runs 13 residues.

This clonotype has more than one count but fewer than ten. The chain uses TRBV15 and TRBJ2-7; TRBD2 is a possible D gene (7 bases). The CDR3 extends over 16 amino acids. Germline V gene lookup returns CDR1 LNHNV and CDR2 YYDKDF (reference sequence). The ends were cut back, 1 base at V and 6 bases at J, with 19 bases in the middle. DNA of the CDR3: TGTGCCACCAGCAGAGCCCCCACAGGGAGGGTCTCCGAGCAGTACTTC. Its translation is CATSRAPTGRVSEQYF. The full variable domain, rest sourced from reference TRBV15 and TRBJ2-7, is DAMVIQNPRYQVTQFGKPVTLSCSQTLNHNVMYWYQQKSSQAPKLLFHYYDKDFNNEADTPDNFQSRRPNTSFCFLDIRSPGLGDTAMYLCATSRAPTGRVSEQYFGPGTRLTVT.

In DNA, the CDR3 is TGTGCCAGCAGCTTAGATTTTAGGGGGGAGCTGTTTTTT. Translating it yields CASSLDFRGELFF. The chain combines TRBV11-2 with TRBJ2-2, with D unclear. V was cut by 0 bases and J by 8 bases, with 7 bases left in between. The CDR3 consists of 13 residues. Germline V gene data show CDR1 as SGHAT and CDR2 as FQNNGV.

In this sample, this clonotype turned up a few times. The CDR3 DNA follows: TGTGCCAGCAGTTTGACTAGCGGACACAATGAGCAGTTCTTC. Translation gives CASSLTSGHNEQFF. The chain combines TRBV12-3 or TRBV12-4 with TRBJ2-1; TRBD2 matches 9 bases. The CDR3 spans 14 residues. V was clipped by 3 bases and J by 5 bases; unmatched bases: 2.

This clonotype was found many times. This chain joins TRBV6-1 and TRBJ2-1, with D possibly being TRBD1 (6 bases). V lost 6 bases to trimming and J lost 0 bases, with 12 bases between them. In germline, CDR1 is MNHNS, CDR2 SASEGT. This CDR3 contains 15 residues. CDR3 protein: CASRKRGTSYNEQFF. Here the CDR3 DNA reads TGTGCCAGCAGGAAAAGGGGGACCTCCTACAATGAGCAGTTCTTC.

The rearrangement joins TRBV7-9 to TRBJ2-1; weak D call: TRBD2 (5 bases). Germline values: CDR1 SEHNR, CDR2 FQNEAQ (reference sequence). This CDR3 contains 13 residues. Deletions cut 5 bases from V and 6 bases from J, with 11 bases between. The CDR3 region has the DNA TGTGCCAGCAGCATCCTGGAGGTCAATGAGCAGTTCTTC. This codes for CASSILEVNEQFF.

The rearrangement links TRBV27 to TRBJ2-1, with 8 nucleotides matching TRBD2. The CDR3 extends over 15 amino acids. J gave up 3 bases and V 6 bases, and 7 bases lay outside the gene matches. Germline-derived CDR1 and CDR2 are MNHEY and SMNVEV (reference sequence). CDR3 amino acids: CASRRAGESYNEQFF. Written as DNA, the CDR3 is TGTGCCAGCAGACGAGCGGGAGAGAGCTACAATGAGCAGTTCTTC.

This clonotype has more than one count but fewer than ten. The chain joins TRBV4-2 to TRBJ2-3; 8 bases match TRBD2. Germline values: CDR1 LGHNA, CDR2 YNFKEQ. The V segment lost 0 bases and the J segment 3 bases; nucleotides outside the gene matches: 8. The CDR3 covers 17 residues. CDR3 protein: CASSQEGRAGATDTQYF. As DNA, the CDR3 is TGTGCCAGCAGCCAAGAGGGGCGAGCGGGGGCGACAGATACGCAGTATTTT.

V and J are TRBV24-1 and TRBJ2-1, with D possibly called TRBD1 or TRBD2 (5 bases each). The V gene's germline CDR1 is KGHDR and CDR2 SFDVKD. The ends were cut back, 1 base at V and 8 bases at J, with 14 bases in the middle. This CDR3 comprises 15 residues. CDR3 in amino acids: CATSDFSGLGDEQFF. CDR3 DNA: TGTGCCACCAGTGATTTCTCGGGTCTGGGGGATGAGCAGTTCTTC.